The T cell receptor (beta chain) described here comes from a study of blood T cell repertoires in COVID-19. Whole-study context: Spain, Italy and the United States supplied samples that represented acute and convalescent COVID-19.

From germline, CDR1 is MNHEY and CDR2 SVGAGI. V was trimmed by 10 bases and J by 2 bases, leaving 20 bases between them. The CDR3 covers 15 residues. Measured with immunoSEQ multiplex PCR; TCRdb has only the in-frame clones, and not every one. The top ten hold 4.4% of the sample, which has 200,000 to 250,000 clones, 80% to 90% seen once. This clone was detected once. Sequenced material: peripheral blood. The receptor's source is a man aged 45-65 years with acute or convalescent COVID-19. The chain combines TRBV6-5 with TRBJ1-2; D not resolved. CDR3 nucleotides: TGTGCCACACAAACGTCGGGGAGCGGGAACTATGGCTACACCTTC. This translates into CATQTSGSGNYGYTF.